These 32 T cell receptor delta chains originate from one sample sequenced in a study of TRDV2 sequences in healthy donors. TCRdb fed the PCR reads into CATT to redo clone calling. In the table there are 1,500 to 2,000 delta-chain clones, more than 15% of which are singletons. The sequenced material came from Vd2+ gamma-delta T cells from blood. These receptors all come from a human donor in good health.

This clone showed up just a few times. A read error likely explains why the TCRdb protein, taken from a much larger clone, differs from this DNA's translation at residue 4; the protein shown is translated from the DNA. The chain carries TRDV2 and TRDJ1; TRDD3 aligns across 12 bases. Germline trimming cut 6 bases from V and 2 bases from J; bases unmatched to any gene: 21. The CDR3 extends over 20 amino acids. The germline CDR1 and CDR2 sequences are GEAIGNYY and EKD. In nucleotides, the CDR3 is TGTGCCTGTCACCCGGTTGTACTGGGGGATACCCGTGGGGAGACCGATAAACTCATCTTT. This sequence encodes CACHPVVLGDTRGETDKLIF.

Worth noting for this clone: The identical CDR3 is also encoded by other nucleotide sequences in the sample. The chain employs TRDV2 and TRDJ3, with TRDD3 matching over 9 bases. The CDR3 is made up of 21 amino acids. CDR1 is GEAIGNYY and CDR2 is EKD in the germline V gene. V was pared by 1 base and J by 0 bases, with 12 bases of the junction left unmatched. The CDR3 reads CACDTLRQTGGPSWDTRQMFF. CDR3 coding DNA: TGTGCCTGTGACACTCTGCGTCAGACTGGGGGACCCTCCTGGGACACCCGACAGATGTTTTTC.

Sample share makes this clone medium-sized. The rearrangement links TRDV2 to TRDJ1; 8 bases fit TRDD3. The V gene's germline CDR1 is GEAIGNYY and CDR2 EKD. J gave up 0 bases and V 4 bases, and 6 bases lay outside the gene matches. The CDR3 is made up of 15 amino acids. The CDR3 DNA reads TGTGCCTGTGATCCCCTGGGGGAAAACACCGATAAACTCATCTTT. It specifies CACDPLGENTDKLIF.

This sequence joins TRDV2 and TRDJ1; D is perhaps TRDD3 (6 bases). The germline V gene encodes CDR1 GEAIGNYY and CDR2 EKD. V was clipped by 1 base and J by 0 bases, with 20 bases between them. The CDR3 has 18 amino acids. The CDR3 sequence is CACDTVSRRGENTDKLIF. The CDR3 DNA is TGTGCCTGTGACACTGTGTCCAGACGGGGGGAGAACACCGATAAACTCATCTTT.

For this clone: TCRdb has a much larger clone's protein, which differs at residue 3 from the translation of this DNA, likely because of a read error; what is shown is the protein translated from the DNA. The chain joins TRDV2 to TRDJ1, with 8 bases fitting TRDD3. This CDR3 region has 18 residues. Germline CDR1 is GEAIGNYY and CDR2 is EKD. This CDR3 is CAYDKVLGAPRSTDKLIF. The CDR3 nucleotides read TGTGCATATGACAAGGTACTGGGGGCCCCCCGGAGTACCGATAAACTCATCTTT.

This clone was recorded many times. The V and J genes are TRDV2 and TRDJ1, with 8 bases identical to TRDD3. Germline CDR1 GEAIGNYY, CDR2 EKD. With 1 base clipped from V and 0 bases from J, the junction kept 6 bases outside the gene matches. The length of the CDR3 is 16 residues. As DNA, the CDR3 is TGTGCCTGTGACACGCTGGGGGACGTAAACACCGATAAACTCATCTTT. As protein: CACDTLGDVNTDKLIF.

A few counts support this clone. The rearrangement links TRDV2 to TRDJ1; 11 bases are a match to TRDD3. Trimming at V came to 2 bases and at J to 0 bases, leaving 13 bases not matched to a gene. From germline, CDR1 is GEAIGNYY and CDR2 EKD. The CDR3 loop spans 19 amino acids. The CDR3 loop reads CACDNVVLGDMLYTDKLIF. The CDR3 coding sequence is TGTGCCTGTGACAACGTGGTACTGGGGGATATGCTGTACACCGATAAACTCATCTTT.

A note on this clone: Translating this DNA gives a protein that differs at residue 5 from the TCRdb one, which belongs to a much larger clone; a read error is likely, and the protein shown is this translation. The chain combines TRDV2 with TRDJ1, with 9 nucleotides matching TRDD3. CDR1 is GEAIGNYY and CDR2 is EKD in the germline V gene. The V segment lost 0 bases and the J segment 3 bases; nucleotides outside the gene matches: 7. The CDR3 is 16 residues long. CDR3 region: CACDTVGTGGPDKLIF. The CDR3 DNA is TGTGCCTGTGACACCGTCGGTACTGGGGGACCCGATAAACTCATCTTT.

The chain carries TRDV2 and TRDJ1; TRDD3 matches at 7 bases. The CDR3 is made up of 16 amino acids. The germline CDR1 and CDR2 sequences are GEAIGNYY and EKD. Germline trimming cut 4 bases from V and 4 bases from J; bases unmatched to any gene: 14. CDR3 residues: CACDGLEGYRDDKLIF. CDR3 DNA: TGTGCCTGTGATGGACTTGAGGGATACCGGGACGATAAACTCATCTTT.

About this clone itself: TCRdb lists the protein of a much larger clone for this DNA, which differs at residue 5, so this is likely a read error; the protein given here is translated from the DNA itself. Other nucleotide sequences from this sample produce the same CDR3. This sequence joins TRDV2 and TRDJ1, with 12 nucleotides matching TRDD3. This CDR3 contains 20 residues. The germline gives CDR1 GEAIGNYY, CDR2 EKD. V was clipped by 0 bases and J by 2 bases; unmatched bases: 15. The CDR3 coding sequence is TGTGCCTGTGACACCGTTGTACTGGGGGATACCCGTGGGGAGACCGATAAACTCATCTTT. This codes for CACDTVVLGDTRGETDKLIF.

The chain links TRDV2 to TRDJ1; the match to TRDD3 covers 12 bases. CDR1 and CDR2 from the germline V gene are GEAIGNYY and EKD. CDR3 length equals 18 residues. The V segment lost 3 bases and the J segment 4 bases; nucleotides outside the gene matches: 14. The CDR3 is CACDPVGTGGYRDDKLIF. The CDR3 DNA sequence: TGTGCCTGTGACCCCGTCGGTACTGGGGGATACCGGGACGATAAACTCATCTTT.

About this clone: For this DNA, TCRdb reports the protein of a much larger clone, which diverges at residue 3, most likely from a read error; the protein presented here is translated directly from the DNA. The chain combines TRDV2 with TRDJ1, with 11 nucleotides matching TRDD3. The CDR3 contains 19 residues. Germline CDR1 and CDR2: GEAIGNYY and EKD. CDR3 bases: TGTGCCTATGACACAGTTTCGCTGGGGGATACCCAGTCCGCCGATAAACTCATCTTT. It encodes CAYDTVSLGDTQSADKLIF.

The chain joins TRDV2 to TRDJ1; TRDD3 matches 11 bases. CDR3 length: 16 residues. CDR1 is GEAIGNYY and CDR2 is EKD in the germline V gene. J lost 2 bases, V lost 2 bases, and 6 bases had no gene match. CDR3 sequence reads: CACDMGDTSSTDKLIF. CDR3 nucleotides: TGTGCCTGTGACATGGGGGATACGTCTTCTACCGATAAACTCATCTTT.

This clone was picked up many times. The gene calls are TRDV2 and TRDJ1, with 9 nucleotides matching TRDD3. Trimming removed 3 bases from V and 4 bases from J; junction bases left unmatched: 17. The length of the CDR3 is 18 residues. CDR1 and CDR2 (germline): GEAIGNYY, EKD. The CDR3 nucleotides read TGTGCCTGTGACTTAATTCCTGCCGGGGATACGCATAACGATAAACTCATCTTT. Protein: CACDLIPAGDTHNDKLIF.

Judged by abundance, this clone is medium-sized. This chain connects TRDV2 to TRDJ1; 11 nucleotides agree with TRDD3. CDR1 is GEAIGNYY and CDR2 is EKD in the germline V gene. There are 16 residues in the CDR3. V was pared by 3 bases and J by 4 bases, with 9 bases of the junction left unmatched. The CDR3 spells CACDQAGGYRDDKLIF. The DNA for the CDR3 is TGTGCCTGTGACCAAGCTGGGGGATACCGGGACGATAAACTCATCTTT.

The rearrangement joins TRDV2 to TRDJ1; TRDD3 matches 10 bases. The CDR3 is 15 amino acids. CDR1 is GEAIGNYY and CDR2 is EKD in the germline V gene. The J segment lost 7 bases and the V segment lost 0 bases, leaving 7 bases of the junction unmatched. The CDR3 nucleotides read TGTGCCTGTGACACCTTGGGGGATACTTCGGTTAAACTCATCTTT. Translation: CACDTLGDTSVKLIF.

A note on this clone: TCRdb's protein for this DNA is that of a much larger clone and differs from the translation at residue 13, likely a read error; the protein shown is the DNA translation. The V gene is TRDV2, the J gene TRDJ1; 12 bases match TRDD3. The CDR3 sequence is 20 residues long. V shed 2 bases, J shed 0 bases, and the junction held 15 bases outside the gene matches. The germline gives CDR1 GEAIGNYY, CDR2 EKD. The CDR3 sequence: CACDNVVLGDTVTYTDKLIF. For the CDR3, the DNA is TGTGCCTGTGACAACGTGGTACTGGGGGATACAGTAACGTACACCGATAAACTCATCTTT.

This rearrangement joins TRDV2 to TRDJ1; 8 nucleotides line up with TRDD3. The V gene end was trimmed by 2 bases and the J gene end by 4 bases; junction bases not matched to a gene: 20. Germline CDR1 reads GEAIGNYY; CDR2 reads EKD. The CDR3 consists of 19 residues. CDR3 in amino acids: CACDIMRLGAVGDRDKLIF. The DNA of the CDR3 is TGTGCCTGTGACATAATGAGACTGGGGGCCGTGGGGGATCGCGATAAACTCATCTTT.

As regards this clone: Since a far larger clone is one base different, this is likely a read error. The sample holds other DNA sequences that translate to the same CDR3. This chain uses TRDV2 with TRDJ1; 8 bases fit TRDD3. The germline CDR1 and CDR2 sequences are GEAIGNYY and EKD. Germline trimming cut 1 base from V and 1 base from J; bases unmatched to any gene: 13. This CDR3 spans 18 amino acids. For the CDR3, the DNA is TGTGCCTGTGACACTCTGCGTCAGACTGGGGGCCCCACCGATAAACTCATCTTT. Encoded protein: CACDTLRQTGGPTDKLIF.

A few counts support this clone. This DNA translates differently at residue 15 from the TCRdb protein, which is that of a much larger clone; a read error is likely, and the protein shown is the DNA's own translation. V and J are TRDV2 and TRDJ1; 12 positions agree with TRDD3. This CDR3 comprises 20 residues. Germline V CDR1 and CDR2: GEAIGNYY, EKD. V was pared by 3 bases and J by 4 bases, with 20 bases of the junction left unmatched. The CDR3 DNA is TGTGCCTGTGACCCGGTTGTACTGGGGGATACCCGTGGGGAGATCGATAAACTCATCTTT. Amino acid sequence: CACDPVVLGDTRGEIDKLIF.

There are a few counts of this clone. TCRdb pairs this DNA with a much larger clone's protein that differs at residue 3, likely a read error; the protein shown was translated from the DNA. The chain uses TRDV2 and TRDJ1; 11 positions agree with TRDD3. Per germline, CDR1 GEAIGNYY and CDR2 EKD. The length of the CDR3 is 15 residues. The CDR3 protein is CARDLLGDSTDKLIF. In DNA, the CDR3 is TGTGCCCGTGACCTACTGGGGGATAGCACCGATAAACTCATCTTT.

This clone was recorded at least ten times. The chain combines TRDV2 with TRDJ1; TRDD3 aligns across 9 bases. Germline V lookup: CDR1 GEAIGNYY, CDR2 EKD. This CDR3 is 17 amino acids long. The V and J ends lost 3 bases and 0 bases, in that order; junction bases with no gene match: 10. CDR3 nucleotides: TGTGCCTGTGACTACCTACTGGGGGACGAGTACACCGATAAACTCATCTTT. As protein: CACDYLLGDEYTDKLIF.

A word on this clone: TCRdb's protein, taken from a much larger clone, differs from this DNA's translation at residue 7, likely owing to a read error; the protein displayed comes from the DNA. The chain employs TRDV2 and TRDJ1; D not certain. Germline-derived CDR1 and CDR2 are GEAIGNYY and EKD. V was shortened by 2 bases and J by 0 bases, with 15 bases between the two germline ends. This CDR3 comprises 16 residues. The CDR3, as DNA: TGTGCCTGTGACATGCTCCGGGACCTCCACACCGATAAACTCATCTTT. Encoded protein: CACDMLRDLHTDKLIF.

This clone is judged medium-sized. This chain uses TRDV2 with TRDJ1; 8 bases align to TRDD3. The CDR3 runs 14 residues. V dropped 1 base and J dropped 1; count of bases not matched to a gene: 1. The germline CDR1 and CDR2 sequences are GEAIGNYY and EKD. In DNA form, the CDR3 reads TGTGCCTGTGACACACTGGGGGCCACCGATAAACTCATCTTT. Its translation is CACDTLGATDKLIF.

About this clone itself: A far larger clone is just one base off, so this is likely a read error. The sample holds other DNA sequences that translate to the same CDR3. J is TRDJ1 and V is TRDV2, with 10 nucleotides matching TRDD3. V lost 4 bases to trimming and J lost 0 bases; unmatched junction nucleotides: 7. CDR3 size: 16 residues. Germline V gene data show CDR1 as GEAIGNYY and CDR2 as EKD. CDR3 coding DNA: TGTGCCTGTGATACCCTGGGGGATAGGGACACCGATAAACTCATCTTT. Its translation is CACDTLGDRDTDKLIF.

This clone was detected only a few times. The rearrangement uses TRDV2 and TRDJ3, with 11 nucleotides matching TRDD3. The length of the CDR3 is 19 residues. V lost 1 base to trimming and J lost 0 bases; unmatched junction nucleotides: 4. Germline assignment: CDR1 GEAIGNYY and CDR2 EKD. CDR3 in amino acids: CACDTVGDTVSWDTRQMFF. For the CDR3, the DNA is TGTGCCTGTGACACGGTGGGGGATACGGTCTCCTGGGACACCCGACAGATGTTTTTC.

This clone qualifies as medium-sized. This chain uses TRDV2 with TRDJ1, with D perhaps TRDD3 (6 bases). V gave up 3 bases and J gave up 0 bases, with 28 bases separating them. Looked up from germline, CDR1 is GEAIGNYY and CDR2 is EKD. The CDR3 runs to 20 residues. The CDR3 protein is CACDPLRSGGTRGYTDKLIF. CDR3 nucleotides: TGTGCCTGTGACCCACTACGATCCGGGGGAACGAGGGGGTACACCGATAAACTCATCTTT.

This clone was recorded only once. This sequence may be a read error, since a much larger clone differs from it by one base. Additional DNA sequences in this sample encode the identical CDR3. This chain joins TRDV2 and TRDJ1; tentatively, D is TRDD2 or TRDD3 (8 bases each). In germline, CDR1 is GEAIGNYY, CDR2 EKD. Trimming cost V 0 bases and J 0 bases, with 31 bases left between them. This CDR3 has 22 residues. The CDR3 DNA is TGTGCCTGTGACACCGTAACATTAGGTCTTCCTACTGGACTGGGGGACACCGATAAACTCATCTTT. Residues: CACDTVTLGLPTGLGDTDKLIF.

In its sample, this clone ranks as medium-sized. V and J are TRDV2 and TRDJ3; possibly TRDD3 for D (6 bases). This CDR3 region has 18 residues. V gave up 0 bases and J gave up 0 bases, with 11 bases separating them. The V gene's germline CDR1 is GEAIGNYY and CDR2 EKD. As DNA, the CDR3 is TGTGCCTGTGACACCGCTGGGATATCCTCCTGGGACACCCGACAGATGTTTTTC. This translates into CACDTAGISSWDTRQMFF.

About this clone: The protein given by TCRdb reflects a much larger clone and differs at residue 3 from this DNA's translation, likely from a read error; the protein shown is the DNA's translation. The genes are TRDV2 and TRDJ1, with D maybe TRDD2 (5 bases). The CDR3 runs to 15 residues. The germline CDR1 and CDR2 sequences are GEAIGNYY and EKD. The CDR3 DNA is TGTGCCTTTGACACCGTTTCCTCCCCAAGAGGTAAACTCATCTTT. Residues: CAFDTVSSPRGKLIF.

The gene calls are TRDV2 and TRDJ1, with 12 bases fitting TRDD3. V trimming: 2 bases; J trimming: 2 bases; junction bases outside the gene matches: 20. Per germline, CDR1 GEAIGNYY and CDR2 EKD. This CDR3 spans 21 amino acids. Here the CDR3 reads CACDNVVLGDTAARGTDKLIF. In DNA form, the CDR3 reads TGTGCCTGTGACAACGTGGTACTGGGGGATACAGCGGCCCGGGGGACCGATAAACTCATCTTT.

In its sample, this clone was seen once. One end of the junction does not line up with germline, which may come from a read error. The chain uses TRDV2 and TRDJ1; the match to TRDD3 covers 7 bases. The CDR3 is made up of 9 amino acids. The germline V gene encodes CDR1 GEAIGNYY and CDR2 EKD. CDR3 bases: TGCGCCTCAACTGGGGAGATCATCTTT. Amino acids: CASTGEIIF.